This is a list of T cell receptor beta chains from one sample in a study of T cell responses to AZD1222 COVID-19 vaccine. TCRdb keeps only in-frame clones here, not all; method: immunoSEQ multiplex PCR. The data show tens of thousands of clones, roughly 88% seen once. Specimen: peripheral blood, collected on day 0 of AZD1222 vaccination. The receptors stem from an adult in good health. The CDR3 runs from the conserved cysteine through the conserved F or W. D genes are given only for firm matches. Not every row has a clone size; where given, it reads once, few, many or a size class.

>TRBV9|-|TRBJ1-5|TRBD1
CASSKGQGGGNQPQHF
TGTGCCAGCAGCAAGGGACAGGGAGGCGGCAATCAGCCCCAGCATTTT
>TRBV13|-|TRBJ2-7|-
CASSLEGDEQYF
TGTGCCAGCAGCTTAGAAGGGGACGAGCAGTACTTC
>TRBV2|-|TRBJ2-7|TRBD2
CASSERDGRAGYEQYF
TGTGCCAGCAGTGAACGGGACGGGAGGGCCGGGTACGAGCAGTACTTC
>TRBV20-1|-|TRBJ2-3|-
CSANADTQYF
TGCAGTGCTAATGCAGATACGCAGTATTTT
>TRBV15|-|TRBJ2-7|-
CATSRDLEGYEQYF
TGTGCCACCAGCAGAGATCTGGAAGGCTACGAGCAGTACTTC
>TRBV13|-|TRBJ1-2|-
CASSISDGYTF
TGTGCCAGCAGCATCAGTGATGGCTACACCTTC
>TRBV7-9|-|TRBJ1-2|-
CASSLVLYGYTF
TGTGCCAGCAGCTTAGTCCTTTATGGCTACACCTTC
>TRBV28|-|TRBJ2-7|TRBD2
CASSLLGTSGTVPYEQYF
TGTGCCAGCAGTTTATTGGGGACTAGCGGGACCGTACCCTACGAGCAGTACTTC
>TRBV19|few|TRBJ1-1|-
CASSPTTMNTEAFF
TGTGCCAGTAGTCCCACGACCATGAACACTGAAGCTTTCTTT
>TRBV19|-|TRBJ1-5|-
CASSIRGTNQPQHF
TGTGCCAGTAGTATACGGGGCACCAATCAGCCCCAGCATTTT
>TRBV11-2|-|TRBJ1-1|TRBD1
CASSLGQGLTEAFF
TGTGCCAGCAGCTTAGGACAGGGGTTAACTGAAGCTTTCTTT
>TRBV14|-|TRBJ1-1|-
CASSLTGGTTEAFF
TGTGCCAGCAGCCTGACAGGAGGTACCACTGAAGCTTTCTTT
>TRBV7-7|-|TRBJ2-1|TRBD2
CASSPRTSGINEQFF
TGTGCCAGCAGCCCAAGGACTAGCGGGATCAATGAGCAGTTCTTC
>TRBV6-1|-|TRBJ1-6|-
CASSEPARRYNSPLHF
TGTGCCAGCAGTGAACCCGCGAGACGGTATAATTCACCCCTCCACTTT
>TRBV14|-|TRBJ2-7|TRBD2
CASSQATSGSMGPSEQYF
TGTGCCAGCAGCCAAGCGACTAGCGGGAGTATGGGCCCCTCCGAGCAGTACTTC
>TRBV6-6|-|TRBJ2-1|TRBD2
CASSYSGTSGSNEQFF
TGTGCCAGCAGTTACTCGGGGACTAGCGGGAGCAATGAGCAGTTCTTC
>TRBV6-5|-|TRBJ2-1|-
CASSYSIGGSYNEQFF
TGTGCCAGCAGTTACTCGATTGGGGGGTCCTACAATGAGCAGTTCTTC
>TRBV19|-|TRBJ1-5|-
CASSIVEGSQPQHF
TGTGCCAGTAGTATAGTAGAGGGGTCTCAGCCCCAGCATTTT
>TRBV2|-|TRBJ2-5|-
CASSPGPRPQETQYF
TGTGCCAGCAGCCCGGGACCCCGGCCCCAAGAGACCCAGTACTTC
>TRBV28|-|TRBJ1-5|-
CASMGHGASQPQHF
TGTGCCAGCATGGGGCACGGCGCATCTCAGCCCCAGCATTTT
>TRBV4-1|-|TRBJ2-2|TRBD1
CASSQVTGGAGSTGELFF
TGCGCCAGCAGCCAAGTAACAGGGGGCGCTGGTAGCACCGGGGAGCTGTTTTTT
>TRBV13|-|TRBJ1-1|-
CASRPFGQLNTEAFF
TGTGCCAGCAGACCATTCGGACAGCTGAACACTGAAGCTTTCTTT
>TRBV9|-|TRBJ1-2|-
CASSPRGGNLNYGYTF
TGTGCCAGCAGCCCTCGGGGGGGGAACCTAAACTATGGCTACACCTTC
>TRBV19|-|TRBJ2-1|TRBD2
CASSDSGSRNEQFF
TGTGCCAGTAGTGATAGCGGGAGTAGAAATGAGCAGTTCTTC
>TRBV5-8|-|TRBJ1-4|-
CASSLAGYGTIRANEKLFF
TGTGCCAGCAGCTTGGCTGGGTATGGGACTATAAGGGCTAATGAAAAACTGTTTTTT
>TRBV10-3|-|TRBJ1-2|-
CAISESSRYGYTF
TGTGCCATCAGTGAGTCCTCCAGGTATGGCTACACCTTC
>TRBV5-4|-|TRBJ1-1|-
CASSLDRANTEAFF
TGTGCCAGCAGCTTGGACAGGGCGAACACTGAAGCTTTCTTT
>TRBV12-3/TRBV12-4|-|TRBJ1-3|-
CASSFGVGNTIYF
TGTGCCAGCAGTTTCGGAGTAGGAAACACCATATATTTT
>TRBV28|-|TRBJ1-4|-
CASSLVENEKLFF
TGTGCCAGCAGTTTAGTTGAGAATGAAAAACTGTTTTTT
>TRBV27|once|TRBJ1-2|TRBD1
CASRTGEFGYTF
TGTGCCAGCAGGACAGGGGAATTTGGCTACACCTTC
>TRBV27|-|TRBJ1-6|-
CATRRGNDNSPLHF
TGTGCCACCCGCCGGGGCAACGATAATTCACCCCTCCACTTT
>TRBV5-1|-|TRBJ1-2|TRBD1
CASSPGQQFNYGYTF
TGCGCCAGCAGCCCGGGACAGCAGTTTAACTATGGCTACACCTTC
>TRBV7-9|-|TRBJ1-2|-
CASSLGVNYGYTF
TGTGCCAGCAGCTTAGGGGTAAACTATGGCTACACCTTC
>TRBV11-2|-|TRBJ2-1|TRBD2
CASSLDSGRARNEQFF
TGTGCCAGCAGCTTAGATAGCGGGAGGGCCCGGAATGAGCAGTTCTTC